The 10 T cell receptor beta chains below were found in one sample sequenced in a study of blood T cell repertoires in COVID-19. Some clones are missing from TCRdb's copy, which holds only in-frame ones; the method was immunoSEQ multiplex PCR. The data contain about 360,000 clones, more than 75% of them singletons. The material sequenced was PBMCs or T cells enriched from blood (not recorded which). All receptors come from a man aged 35-49 years in a cohort exposed to, infected with or recovered from COVID-19 (not recorded which).

The chain is built from TRBV27 and TRBJ1-2, with no clear D. Looked up from germline, CDR1 is MNHEY and CDR2 is SMNVEV (reference sequence). Trimming cost V 4 bases and J 7 bases, with 16 bases left between them. The CDR3 loop spans 14 amino acids. This chain's CDR3 is CASSYEGRLGGYTF. CDR3 sequence (DNA): TGTGCCAGCAGTTACGAGGGTCGGTTGGGTGGCTACACCTTC.

The rearrangement uses TRBV5-1 and TRBJ2-7; 9 bases match TRBD1. V was pared by 2 bases and J by 4 bases, with 7 bases of the junction left unmatched. The germline V gene encodes CDR1 SGHRS and CDR2 YFSETQ. The CDR3 loop spans 15 amino acids. The CDR3 DNA follows: TGCGCCAGCAGCTTCACCGGGACAGGGTCGTACGAGCAGTACTTC. This translates into CASSFTGTGSYEQYF.

This clone was detected only once. This chain links TRBV7-3 with TRBJ2-3; possibly TRBD2 for D (6 bases). Trimming took off 3 bases at V and 6 bases at J, with 13 bases between the two ends. This CDR3 region has 14 residues. Germline V gene sequence: CDR1 SGHTA, CDR2 FQGTGA. CDR3 nucleotide sequence: TGTGCCAGCAGCTTCCCGGAGGGGTCGGATACGCAGTATTTT. Translated: CASSFPEGSDTQYF.

V and J are TRBV18 and TRBJ1-4; 9 bases match TRBD1. From germline, CDR1 is KGHSH and CDR2 LQKENI. The V and J ends lost 3 bases and 4 bases, in that order; junction bases with no gene match: 6. There are 16 residues in the CDR3. The CDR3 nucleotides read TGTGCCAGCTCACCGGTCCCGGGACAGGGTAATGAAAAACTGTTTTTT. This gives the protein CASSPVPGQGNEKLFF.

In its sample, this clone was seen a few times. The V gene is TRBV11-3, the J gene TRBJ1-5; 7 nucleotides line up with TRBD1. The germline gives CDR1 SGHNT, CDR2 YENEEA. The V segment lost 4 bases and the J segment 3 bases; nucleotides outside the gene matches: 15. The CDR3 totals 18 residues. The CDR3 DNA sequence: TGTGCCAGCAGCTCATTAGATATCCGGGACAGACTCAATCAGCCCCAGCATTTT. Amino acid sequence: CASSSLDIRDRLNQPQHF. The full variable domain, in which reference TRBV11-3 and TRBJ1-5 provide the parts outside the CDR3, is EAGVVQSPRYKIIEKKQPVAFWCNPISGHNTLYWYLQNLGQGPELLIRYENEEAVDDSQLPKDRFSAERLKGVDSTLKIQPAELGDSAVYLCASSSLDIRDRLNQPQHFGDGTRLSIL.

In this sample, this clone turned up once. This chain joins TRBV18 and TRBJ1-1; 7 bases agree with TRBD1. Losses at the gene ends were 2 bases for V and 4 bases for J; bases not matched to a gene: 4. The CDR3 is 14 amino acids. Germline assignment: CDR1 KGHSH and CDR2 LQKENI. CDR3 DNA sequence: TGTGCCAGCTCACCATTGGGGACAGCCACTGAAGCTTTCTTT. This sequence encodes CASSPLGTATEAFF.

The CDR3 reads CASSVAGSGRQETQYF. The CDR3 region has the DNA TGTGCCAGCAGCGTAGCGGGTAGCGGGAGGCAGGAGACCCAGTACTTC. The chain couples TRBV9 to TRBJ2-5, with 10 bases aligning to TRBD2. The CDR3 is made up of 16 amino acids. Germline V gives CDR1 SGDLS, CDR2 YYNGEE. V dropped 0 bases and J dropped 5; count of bases not matched to a gene: 7.

In this sample, this clone turned up once. The V gene is TRBV19, the J gene TRBJ1-5, with no clear D. The germline V and J ends were trimmed by 5 bases and 2 bases, with 16 bases remaining between them. This CDR3 region has 16 residues. CDR1 is LNHDA, CDR2 SQIVND, per germline (reference sequence). The chain's CDR3 is CASSLNAQARNQPQHF. The CDR3 region has the DNA TGTGCCAGTAGTTTGAACGCGCAGGCGCGCAATCAGCCCCAGCATTTT.

This rearrangement joins TRBV9 to TRBJ1-2; 11 nucleotides match TRBD1. V lost 3 bases to trimming and J lost 5 bases; unmatched junction nucleotides: 6. CDR3 length: 15 amino acids. The V gene's germline CDR1 is SGDLS and CDR2 YYNGEE. The CDR3: CASSGRTGGRYGYTF. The CDR3 DNA is TGTGCCAGCAGCGGACGGACAGGGGGCAGGTATGGCTACACCTTC. The entire variable domain, with the rest obtained from reference TRBV9 and TRBJ1-2, is as follows: DSGVTQTPKHLITATGQRVTLRCSPRSGDLSVYWYQQSLDQGLQFLIQYYNGEERAKGNILERFSAQQFPDLHSELNLSSLELGDSALYFCASSGRTGGRYGYTFGSGTRLTVV.

This chain uses TRBV2 with TRBJ1-1; possible D gene TRBD1, 6 bases. Trimming removed 8 bases from V and 0 bases from J, with 10 bases in between. The length of the CDR3 is 13 residues. CDR1 SNHLY and CDR2 FYNNEI come from the germline V gene. The DNA of the CDR3 is TGTGCCAGCGCGGACAGAATGAACACTGAAGCTTTCTTT. Protein sequence: CASADRMNTEAFF.